The 7 T cell receptor beta chains below were found in one sample sequenced in a study of glioma-infiltrating T cells. Using RNA template, CDR3s of TCR alpha and beta were amplified with iRepertoire arm-PCR. TCRdb reprocessed the multiplex PCR reads with MiXCR, giving one entry per CDR3 protein. Of about 190,000 distinct CDR3 sequences listed, roughly a third are singletons. Sequenced material: glioma tissue, nonneoplastic brain tissue, or PBMCs (not recorded which). The source of these receptors is a human donor with low-grade glioma or glioblastoma, undergoing nonglioma brain surgery, or in good health (not recorded which).

This chain joins TRBV4-2 and TRBJ1-3, with 10 bases fitting TRBD1. V trimming: 0 bases; J trimming: 8 bases; junction bases outside the gene matches: 13. Germline CDR1 is LGHNA and CDR2 is YNFKEQ. The CDR3 runs to 18 residues. The CDR3 nucleotides are TGTGCCAGCAGCCAAGATATCGTGGGACAGGGGATAATAGACACCATATATTTT. Amino acids: CASSQDIVGQGIIDTIYF.

This sequence joins TRBV28 and TRBJ1-2; TRBD1 matches at 12 bases. This CDR3 is built from 17 residues. V was clipped by 5 bases and J by 4 bases; unmatched bases: 11. CDR1 is MDHEN and CDR2 is SYDVKM in the germline V gene. CDR3 DNA: TGTGCCAGCAGTCCCCCCGGGACAGGGGGCGTAGTCTATGGCTACACCTTC. This translates into CASSPPGTGGVVYGYTF.

Ten or more counts support this clonotype. V is TRBV7-2 and J is TRBJ2-5; D not resolved. Germline V gene data show CDR1 as SGHTA and CDR2 as FQGNSA. The V and J ends lost 0 bases and 3 bases respectively, with 11 bases between them. There are 15 residues in the CDR3. The CDR3 sequence is CASSLALTRKETQYF. In DNA form, the CDR3 reads TGTGCCAGCAGCTTAGCCCTGACAAGAAAAGAGACCCAGTACTTC.

This clonotype was seen repeatedly, ten times or more. The rearrangement uses TRBV12-3 or TRBV12-4 and TRBJ1-3; D remains ambiguous. Trimming stripped 6 bases from V and 2 bases from J, with 5 bases between. The CDR3 contains 12 residues. The DNA for the CDR3 is TGTGCCAGCAGACAAACTGGAAACACCATATATTTT. It encodes CASRQTGNTIYF.

This clonotype came up many times. The chain uses TRBV7-2 and TRBJ1-5; 8 bases align to TRBD1. Unmatched junction bases numbered 5, after V lost 1 base and J lost 0 bases. Looked up from germline, CDR1 is SGHTA and CDR2 is FQGNSA. The CDR3 covers 17 residues. In DNA form, the CDR3 reads TGTGCCAGCAGCTTAGGGCCGACAGGGGATAGCAATCAGCCCCAGCATTTT. Translating it yields CASSLGPTGDSNQPQHF.

This clonotype was observed at least ten times. This chain links TRBV27 with TRBJ2-5, with D possibly being TRBD1 or TRBD2 (5 bases each). The CDR3 loop spans 16 amino acids. Trimming left V 5 bases short and J 1 base short, with 17 bases between. CDR1 and CDR2 from the germline V gene are MNHEY and SMNVEV (reference sequence). CDR3 in DNA: TGTGCCAGCAGTCAACCTCCCGGGACGGGCCAAGAGACCCAGTACTTC. It codes for CASSQPPGTGQETQYF.

This clonotype was recorded at least ten times. The chain recombines TRBV27 with TRBJ1-5; tentatively, D is TRBD1 (5 bases). Germline V lookup: CDR1 MNHEY, CDR2 SMNVEV (reference sequence). The CDR3 has 14 amino acids. V was trimmed by 4 bases and J by 4 bases, leaving 11 bases between them. The CDR3 bases are TGTGCCAGCAGTTCCGGGACCCGAAATCAGCCCCAGCATTTT. It yields the protein CASSSGTRNQPQHF.